Following are 18 T cell receptor beta chains from one sample sequenced in a study of CD8+ T cells in alopecia areata. Regarding treatment: oral pan-JAK inhibitor, 5-10 mg twice daily. Following extraction, RNA underwent reverse transcription to cDNA, which served as the sequencing template. Only in-frame clones appear in the TCRdb table, and some are missing; sequencing was by immunoSEQ multiplex PCR. The repertoire consists of roughly 190,000 clones, with 60% to 70% occurring once and the leading ten covering 3% to 3.5%. Source: CD4+ T cells sorted from blood, taken at week 4, from a patient treated with tofacitinib. Receptors were obtained from a human donor with alopecia areata.

The chain links TRBV4-1 to TRBJ2-7; 7 bases are shared with TRBD1. J was trimmed by 12 bases and V by 1 base; bases with no gene match: 15. CDR1 is MGHRA, CDR2 YSYEKL, per germline. There are 15 residues in the CDR3. This chain's CDR3 is CASSQVTNPKDRRYF. CDR3 nucleotide sequence: TGCGCCAGCAGCCAAGTGACGAACCCTAAGGACAGGAGGTACTTC.

The chain couples TRBV7-2 to TRBJ1-1, with D perhaps TRBD1 (5 bases). Germline CDR1 and CDR2: SGHTA and FQGNSA. This CDR3 is 16 amino acids long. Trimming stripped 1 base from V and 0 bases from J, with 12 bases between. In DNA, the CDR3 is TGTGCCAGCAGCTTAGATGCGGGACGGGTGAACACTGAAGCTTTCTTT. Its protein is CASSLDAGRVNTEAFF.

The gene calls are TRBV18 and TRBJ2-5; 7 nucleotides align to TRBD2. Losses at the gene ends were 6 bases for V and 4 bases for J; bases not matched to a gene: 8. CDR1 and CDR2 from the germline V gene are KGHSH and LQKENI. The CDR3 covers 14 residues. The CDR3 sequence is CASSQGSGVETQYF. The CDR3 DNA is TGTGCCAGCTCCCAAGGAAGCGGGGTAGAGACCCAGTACTTC.

This rearrangement joins TRBV20-1 to TRBJ2-7; D is ambiguous. Trimming removed 1 base at V and 1 base at J, with 2 bases between. This CDR3 spans 11 amino acids. Germline loops: CDR1 DFQATT, CDR2 SNEGSKA (reference sequence). CDR3 DNA: TGCAGTGCTAGAGGGTCCTACGAGCAGTACTTC. Translating it yields CSARGSYEQYF.

The chain uses TRBV9 and TRBJ2-7; possible D gene TRBD2, 5 bases. In germline, CDR1 is SGDLS, CDR2 YYNGEE. Trimming removed 3 bases at V and 2 bases at J, with 9 bases between. This CDR3 spans 13 amino acids. CDR3 in DNA: TGTGCCAGCAGCGCCGGGAACGCCTACGAGCAGTACTTC. It translates to CASSAGNAYEQYF.

This chain connects TRBV5-1 to TRBJ2-7, with D possibly being TRBD1 (6 bases). The CDR3 is made up of 14 amino acids. V lost 2 bases and J 0 bases, leaving 9 bases between the germline ends. Germline loops: CDR1 SGHRS, CDR2 YFSETQ. In nucleotides, the CDR3 is TGCGCCAGCAGCTTACAGGGATCCTCCTACGAGCAGTACTTC. Its protein product is CASSLQGSSYEQYF.

This clone was picked up one time. The genes are TRBV6-5 and TRBJ2-7; TRBD1 matches 8 bases. V gave up 4 bases and J gave up 5 bases; unmatched junction bases: 7. Germline V lookup: CDR1 MNHEY, CDR2 SVGAGI. The CDR3 is made up of 14 amino acids. The CDR3 coding sequence is TGTGCCAGCAGTTTACAGGGGGGAACTCACGAGCAGTACTTC. Translated, it gives CASSLQGGTHEQYF.

This chain's CDR3 is CSVRTGVGEQYF. As DNA, the CDR3 is TGCAGCGTCAGGACAGGGGTAGGCGAGCAGTACTTC. The chain uses TRBV29-1 and TRBJ2-7; 9 bases agree with TRBD1. The CDR3 is made up of 12 amino acids. Germline-derived CDR1 and CDR2 are SQVTM and ANQGSEA. Trimming took 6 bases from V and 6 from J; bases not matched to a gene: 6.

The V gene is TRBV9, the J gene TRBJ1-2; D possibly corresponds to TRBD1 (5 bases). The CDR3 has 15 residues. In germline, CDR1 is SGDLS, CDR2 YYNGEE. V lost 4 bases, J lost 4 bases, and 17 bases lay in between. The DNA for the CDR3 is TGTGCCAGCAGCCCCTCGGAGGGGCGGGTCTATGGCTACACCTTC. Residues: CASSPSEGRVYGYTF. The full variable domain, completed using reference TRBV9 and TRBJ1-2, is DSGVTQTPKHLITATGQRVTLRCSPRSGDLSVYWYQQSLDQGLQFLIQYYNGEERAKGNILERFSAQQFPDLHSELNLSSLELGDSALYFCASSPSEGRVYGYTFGSGTRLTVV.

The chain joins TRBV9 to TRBJ2-7, with D tentatively TRBD1 (6 bases). V was pared by 4 bases and J by 5 bases, with 13 bases between. Germline loops: CDR1 SGDLS, CDR2 YYNGEE. The CDR3 has 13 residues. The CDR3, as DNA: TGTGCCAGCAGCACCCCAGGGGCCCACGAGCAGTACTTC. The encoded protein is CASSTPGAHEQYF. The entire variable domain, with the rest obtained from reference TRBV9 and TRBJ2-7, is as follows: DSGVTQTPKHLITATGQRVTLRCSPRSGDLSVYWYQQSLDQGLQFLIQYYNGEERAKGNILERFSAQQFPDLHSELNLSSLELGDSALYFCASSTPGAHEQYFGPGTRLTVT.

The V gene is TRBV25-1, the J gene TRBJ1-6, with 11 bases that match TRBD1. Germline values: CDR1 MGHDK, CDR2 SYGVNS. V lost 5 bases and J lost 10; bases outside the gene matches: 7. This CDR3 is built from 15 residues. CDR3 sequence: CASSSPGQGGSPLHF. The DNA of the CDR3 is TGTGCCAGCAGTAGTCCGGGACAGGGGGGATCACCCCTCCACTTT.

This clone was counted a few times. The chain combines TRBV4-1 with TRBJ2-3; D gene uncertain. V lost 3 bases and J 6 bases, leaving 10 bases between the germline ends. CDR1 and CDR2 (germline): MGHRA, YSYEKL. The CDR3 length is 13 residues. The CDR3 DNA reads as TGCGCCAGCAGCCAGGTCCCCGCGGATACGCAGTATTTT. This sequence encodes CASSQVPADTQYF.

V usage is TRBV5-4 and J usage is TRBJ2-6; D may be TRBD1 (6 bases). Trimming left V 4 bases short and J 0 bases short, with 20 bases between. This CDR3 contains 19 residues. Per germline, CDR1 SGHNT and CDR2 YYREEE (reference sequence). CDR3 amino acids: CASSKEPGHLNSGANVLTF. CDR3 bases: TGTGCCAGCAGCAAAGAACCGGGACACCTCAACTCTGGGGCCAACGTCCTGACTTTC.

This clone was seen a handful of times. The chain carries TRBV7-2 and TRBJ2-5, with D maybe TRBD1 (6 bases). Germline loops: CDR1 SGHTA, CDR2 FQGNSA. V was pared by 4 bases and J by 3 bases, with 15 bases between. The CDR3 covers 15 residues. CDR3 nucleotide sequence: TGTGCCAGCAGCTCCAACAGGGTTGGAAAAGAGACCCAGTACTTC. This gives the protein CASSSNRVGKETQYF.

This chain connects TRBV6-6 to TRBJ2-7; 7 bases align to TRBD2. Unmatched junction bases numbered 5, after V lost 8 bases and J lost 4 bases. Per germline, CDR1 MNHNY and CDR2 SVGAGI (reference sequence). There are 12 residues in the CDR3. The CDR3 DNA reads TGTGCCAGCGGCGCTAGCGGATACGAGCAGTACTTC. This sequence encodes CASGASGYEQYF.

The rearrangement joins TRBV5-1 to TRBJ2-7; possibly TRBD1 for D (5 bases). Between the trimmed V and J ends, which lost 5 bases and 2 bases, there was a span of 17 bases. Germline V gene data show CDR1 as SGHRS and CDR2 as YFSETQ. The CDR3 sequence is 15 residues long. CDR3 sequence (DNA): TGCGCCAGCAGGATCGACAGCGCGGTCCCCTACGAGCAGTACTTC. Amino acids: CASRIDSAVPYEQYF.

This clone was detected a few times. V usage is TRBV7-2 and J usage is TRBJ1-2, with a weak D call TRBD1 (5 bases). Looked up from germline, CDR1 is SGHTA and CDR2 is FQGNSA. Between the trimmed V and J ends, which lost 5 bases and 0 bases, there was a span of 13 bases. This CDR3 spans 15 amino acids. For the CDR3, the DNA is TGTGCCAGCAGCCGGGGCCCAACAACTAACTATGGCTACACCTTC. This sequence encodes CASSRGPTTNYGYTF.

This clone is a singleton in its sample. This chain joins TRBV18 and TRBJ2-4, with D perhaps matching TRBD1 (6 bases). The ends were cut back, 3 bases at V and 3 bases at J, with 9 bases in the middle. The CDR3 extends over 14 amino acids. From germline, CDR1 is KGHSH and CDR2 LQKENI. The chain's CDR3 is CASSPSGVKNIQYF. Here the CDR3 DNA reads TGTGCCAGCTCACCGTCAGGGGTCAAAAACATTCAGTACTTC.